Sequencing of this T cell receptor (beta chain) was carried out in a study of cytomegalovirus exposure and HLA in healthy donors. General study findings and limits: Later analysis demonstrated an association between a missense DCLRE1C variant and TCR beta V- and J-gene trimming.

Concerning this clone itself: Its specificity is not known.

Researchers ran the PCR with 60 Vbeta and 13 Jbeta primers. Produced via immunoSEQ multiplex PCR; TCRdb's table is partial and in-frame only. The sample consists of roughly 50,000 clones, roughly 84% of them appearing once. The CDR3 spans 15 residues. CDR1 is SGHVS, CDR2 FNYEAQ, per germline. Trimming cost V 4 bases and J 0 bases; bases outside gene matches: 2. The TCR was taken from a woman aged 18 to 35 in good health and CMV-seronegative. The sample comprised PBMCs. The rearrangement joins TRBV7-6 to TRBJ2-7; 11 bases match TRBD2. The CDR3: CASSYTSGSSYEQYF. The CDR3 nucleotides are TGTGCCAGCAGCTATACTAGCGGGAGCTCCTACGAGCAGTACTTC.